This T cell receptor (beta chain) was identified in a study of Ad26.COV2.S vaccination and SARS-CoV-2 variants. Concerning this clone: Its antigen is unknown.

Treatment indicated: around 19 received Ad26.COV2.S at low or high dose, single or two shots; 5 received placebo; per-sample allocation not given. Material that was analyzed had been drawn on day 63 after the first vaccine or placebo injection. Adults aged 18-55 years in Boston included the donor. Expressing Wuhan-strain SARS-CoV-2 spike, an Ad26 vector served as the vaccine. Sequencing used immunoSEQ multiplex PCR; TCRdb keeps in-frame clones, though not all of them. Of 300,000 to 400,000 clones in the sample, roughly nine tenths were seen once. Between the trimmed V and J ends, which lost 6 bases and 4 bases, there was a span of 14 bases. Germline assignment: CDR1 MNHEY and CDR2 SMNVEV (reference sequence). CDR3 length equals 14 residues. Study-level findings and limits: Whether participants received vaccine or placebo, their non-spike TCR breadth was similar.

The sample was peripheral blood, taken in a trial of Ad26.COV2.S vaccine versus placebo. The chain couples TRBV27 to TRBJ2-3; possibly TRBD1 for D (5 bases). The clonotype comes from a person between 18 and 59 years old who received the Ad26.COV2.S COVID-19 vaccine or a placebo. The CDR3 sequence: CASSPPQVSDTQYF. In nucleotides, the CDR3 is TGTGCCAGCAGCCCCCCACAGGTATCAGATACGCAGTATTTT.